This is a list of T cell receptor beta chains from one sample in a study of T cell changes during pregnancy in multiple sclerosis. The assay was immunoSEQ multiplex PCR, and TCRdb's table has in-frame clones only and misses some. Here the sample spans 50,000 or so clones, roughly 94% being singletons. This specimen consisted of CD4+ T cells from peripheral blood mononuclear cells, obtained in the third trimester of pregnancy. Receptor source: a female donor with multiple sclerosis, enrolled in a pregnancy study. The CDR3 runs from the conserved cysteine through the conserved F or W. The order of the fields is J gene, D gene, clone size, V gene, CDR3 DNA, CDR3 protein. A D gene is named only where the DNA matches it firmly. Clone size appears in some rows only: once, few, many, or a class for an expanded clone.

>TRBJ1-2|NA|NA|TRBV19
TGTGCCAGTAGTGCTGACAGCAACTATGGCTACACCTTC
CASSADSNYGYTF
>TRBJ1-2|TRBD1|NA|TRBV18
TGTGCCAGCTCACCGATACAGGGGGCGGACTATGGCTACACCTTC
CASSPIQGADYGYTF
>TRBJ2-3|TRBD2|once|TRBV9
TGTGCCAGCAGCGATTTAGCGGGGGGGGTTGTAGATACGCAGTATTTT
CASSDLAGGVVDTQYF
>TRBJ2-3|TRBD2|NA|TRBV11-3
TGTGCCAGTCAACATGCCGGGACTAGCGTGGAAGATACGCAGTATTTT
CASQHAGTSVEDTQYF
>TRBJ2-2|NA|NA|TRBV5-4
TGTGCCCTCCAGTCCCCGAACACCGGGGAGCTGTTTTTT
CALQSPNTGELFF
>TRBJ2-1|NA|NA|TRBV2
TGTGCCAGCAGGGACTTGAGACTAGTCGCGCCACTGAATGAGCAGTTCTTC
CASRDLRLVAPLNEQFF
>TRBJ2-7|NA|NA|TRBV7-8
TGTGCCAGCAGCGAGCGGCGACTCCAGGCGGTCTACGAGCAGTACTTC
CASSERRLQAVYEQYF
>TRBJ2-1|TRBD2|NA|TRBV29-1
TGCAGCGCGGGATTGGGACTAGCGGGACTATACAATGAGCAGTTCTTC
CSAGLGLAGLYNEQFF
>TRBJ2-1|TRBD2|NA|TRBV18
TGTGCCAGCTCACCAATAGCGGGAGTTTCGAATGAGCAGTTCTTC
CASSPIAGVSNEQFF
>TRBJ2-7|TRBD1|NA|TRBV2
TGTGCCAGCGACAGGGGGTTTCCCCGACTAGCCCACTTC
CASDRGFPRLAHF
>TRBJ2-7|NA|NA|TRBV6-5
TGTGCCAGCCAGACACAGGGACGGAGCTACGAGCAGTACTTC
CASQTQGRSYEQYF
>TRBJ1-1|NA|NA|TRBV25-1
TGTGCCAGCAGTGATCCCGAGCTAGGTCGCGCTGAAGCTTTCTTT
CASSDPELGRAEAFF
>TRBJ2-7|NA|NA|TRBV5-6
TGTGCCAGCAGCTTGGCCTTTAGGGGGAAAAGCTCCTACGAGCAGTACTTC
CASSLAFRGKSSYEQYF
>TRBJ2-3|TRBD2|NA|TRBV19
TGTGCCAGTAGTATGGCAGCGGGAGTTGGAACAGATACGCAGTATTTT
CASSMAAGVGTDTQYF
>TRBJ2-6|NA|NA|TRBV29-1
TGCAGCGTTGTCCTAGCGCAGAGCTCTGGGGCCAACGTCCTGACTTTC
CSVVLAQSSGANVLTF
>TRBJ1-5|NA|NA|TRBV7-6
TGTGCCAGCAGCTTAGGGCGCAATCAGCCCCAGCATTTT
CASSLGRNQPQHF
>TRBJ2-1|NA|NA|TRBV7-3
TGTGCCAGCAGCTCAGGGCCGGGCAATGAGCAGTTCTTC
CASSSGPGNEQFF
>TRBJ2-2|TRBD2|NA|TRBV2
TGTGCCAGCAGGGTCCGACTCAGCGGGGCGAACACCGGGGAGCTGTTTTTT
CASRVRLSGANTGELFF
>TRBJ2-2|NA|NA|TRBV19
TGTGCCAGTAGCACACATCGGGCCGGGGAGCTGTTTTTT
CASSTHRAGELFF
>TRBJ1-1|NA|NA|TRBV15
TGTGCCACCAGCAGAGATTTTGCGGTGAACACTGAAGCTTTCTTT
CATSRDFAVNTEAFF
>TRBJ2-2|TRBD1|once|TRBV11-2
TGTGCCAGCAGCTTTAGGGGGCCCGAGAACGGGGAGCTGTTTTTT
CASSFRGPENGELFF
>TRBJ2-3|NA|NA|TRBV30
TGTGCCCAAGGACGGGAGCTTCTAGATACGCAGTATTTT
CAQGRELLDTQYF
>TRBJ2-1|NA|NA|TRBV5-1
TGCGCCAGCAGCTTGGGACAGGACAATGAGCAGTTCTTC
CASSLGQDNEQFF
>TRBJ1-1|NA|NA|TRBV6-5
TGTGCCCGGGACAAGGGCGTGAACACTGAAGCTTTCTTT
CARDKGVNTEAFF
>TRBJ2-2|TRBD2|NA|TRBV4-1
TGCGCCAGCAGCCCCAGAAGCGGGGGGATCAACACCGGGGAGCTGTTTTTT
CASSPRSGGINTGELFF
>TRBJ1-2|NA|NA|TRBV11-3
TGTGCCAGCAGCTTATCTCCCATACAGACAGGCGGGAACTATGGCTACACCTTC
CASSLSPIQTGGNYGYTF
>TRBJ2-1|TRBD2|NA|TRBV30
TGTGCCTGGAGTGTGGGGACTAGCGCGAGTAATGAGCAGTTCTTC
CAWSVGTSASNEQFF
>TRBJ2-7|NA|NA|TRBV30
TGTGCCTGGAGTCTCCGCAGTTCCTACGAGCAGTACTTC
CAWSLRSSYEQYF
>TRBJ1-1|NA|NA|TRBV19
TGTGCCAGTAGTATCTATAGGGGAGGCACTGAAGCTTTCTTT
CASSIYRGGTEAFF
>TRBJ2-7|TRBD1|NA|TRBV18
TGTGCCAGCTCACCACTTCCGGGACAGGGACAAGTCGAGCAGTACTTC
CASSPLPGQGQVEQYF
>TRBJ2-5|TRBD2|once|TRBV11-3
TGTGCCAGCAGTTATGGACTAGCGGGGAGGTACCAAGAGACCCAGTACTTC
CASSYGLAGRYQETQYF
>TRBJ2-4|TRBD1|NA|TRBV6-5
TGTGCCAGCAGTCAGACAGGGGAAAACATTCAGTACTTC
CASSQTGENIQYF
>TRBJ2-1|NA|NA|TRBV7-3
TGTGCCAGCAGCTTAACGGGGGGGCGTATTGGCAATGAGCAGTTCTTC
CASSLTGGRIGNEQFF
>TRBJ2-7|NA|NA|TRBV6-1
TGTGCCGGAGGGACAGCTTCCTACGAGCAGTACTTC
CAGGTASYEQYF
>TRBJ2-7|NA|NA|TRBV10-3
TGTGCCATCAGTGAGTCCGGCAGGGCCTACGAGCAGTACTTC
CAISESGRAYEQYF
>TRBJ2-1|TRBD2|NA|TRBV23-1
TGCGCCAGCAGTCAAAGGCTAGCGGGGAATAATGAGCAGTTCTTC
CASSQRLAGNNEQFF
>TRBJ1-1|NA|NA|TRBV18
TGTGCCAGCTCACCAGGAGGGAGGGCGACTGAAGCTTTCTTT
CASSPGGRATEAFF
>TRBJ1-3|NA|once|TRBV18
TGTGCCAGCTCACCATTGGGGCAGATGGGAAACACCATATATTTT
CASSPLGQMGNTIYF
>TRBJ1-2|NA|NA|TRBV27
TGTGCCAGCAGTCCGAGAGGACAGTTAAACTATGGCTACACCTTC
CASSPRGQLNYGYTF
>TRBJ2-5|TRBD2|NA|TRBV18
TGTGCCAGCTCACCGGGGAGGGGGACCCAGTACTTC
CASSPGRGTQYF
>TRBJ1-6|TRBD1|NA|TRBV6-7
TGTGCCAGCAGTTACCTAGGGGGCCGAGTGGATTCACCCCTCCACTTT
CASSYLGGRVDSPLHF
>TRBJ2-1|NA|NA|TRBV7-2
TGTGCCAGCAGTTCTAACGCCCATGAGCAGTTCTTC
CASSSNAHEQFF
>TRBJ1-1|NA|NA|TRBV29-1
TGCAGCGTTGGACAGAACACTGAAGCTTTCTTT
CSVGQNTEAFF
>TRBJ1-1|TRBD1|NA|TRBV15
TGTGCCACCAGCAGTGAGGGACAGGGGGTTTCTGAAGCTTTCTTT
CATSSEGQGVSEAFF
>TRBJ1-5|NA|NA|TRBV7-8
TGTGCCAGCAGCAAAAGGGACAATTTGGGTCAGCCCCAGCATTTT
CASSKRDNLGQPQHF
>TRBJ1-1|TRBD1|once|TRBV5-1
TGCGCCAGCTGGGGACAGCCGAACACTGAAGCTTTCTTT
CASWGQPNTEAFF
>TRBJ2-1|TRBD2|NA|TRBV19
TGTGCCAGTAGGGGAGGGGACGCAGGAAACAATGAGCAGTTCTTC
CASRGGDAGNNEQFF
>TRBJ1-5|TRBD1|NA|TRBV29-1
TGCAGCGTCGGACAGGGTGGCGATCAGCCCCAGCATTTT
CSVGQGGDQPQHF
>TRBJ1-5|TRBD1|NA|TRBV6-1
TGTGCCAGCACCTCAGGGGGCGCGGATCAGCCCCAGCATTTT
CASTSGGADQPQHF
>TRBJ2-1|TRBD2|NA|TRBV14
TGTGCCAGCAGCCAAAACGTTTGGCTAGCGGGCGACAGCTCCTACAATGAGCAGTTCTTC
CASSQNVWLAGDSSYNEQFF
>TRBJ2-5|NA|NA|TRBV7-7
TGTGCTAGCAGCTTAGTGGGGGGAGAGACCCAGTACTTC
CASSLVGGETQYF
>TRBJ2-5|NA|NA|TRBV7-7
TGTGCCAGCAGCCGTTGGCAGGGATCTATGGAGACCCAGTACTTC
CASSRWQGSMETQYF
>TRBJ1-1|TRBD1|NA|TRBV19
TGTGCCAGTATCGTGACAGGGGTAAACACTGAAGCTTTCTTT
CASIVTGVNTEAFF
>TRBJ1-2|NA|NA|TRBV29-1
TGCAGCGTATCCCTCGACAGAACGGGTAACTATGGCTACACCTTC
CSVSLDRTGNYGYTF